This T cell receptor (beta chain) was identified in a study of shared clonotypes between healthy human individuals. The germline gives CDR1 SGDLS, CDR2 YYNGEE. Trimming took off 4 bases at V and 5 bases at J, with 13 bases between the two ends. The CDR3 has 13 residues. Worth noting for this clone: The antigen remains undetermined.

Study conclusions and caveats: In this cohort, only blood was sampled, and tissue repertoires likely differ.

Method: immunoSEQ multiplex PCR; TCRdb's copy keeps in-frame clones and lacks some. There are 2 million to 2.5 million clones in the sample; about 92% occur only once, and about 0.39% lies in the top ten. The sequence derives from a man younger than 35 in good health. Some clones in this sample may be carry-over from other donors' samples. The V and J genes are TRBV9 and TRBJ2-7, with no clear D. Sequencing input: naive CD4+ T cells from PBMCs. As to subset: CD45RA+ positively selected. The chain's CDR3 is CASSTQVENEQYF. The CDR3 nucleotides read TGTGCCAGCAGCACCCAGGTTGAAAACGAGCAGTACTTC.